This T cell receptor beta chain was sequenced in a study of CD8 T cells in ankylosing spondylitis. V gave up 4 bases and J gave up 3 bases; unmatched junction bases: 10. This CDR3 has 17 amino acids. Germline V gene data show CDR1 as SGHAT and CDR2 as FQNNGV. TCRdb redid the calling of the 5' RACE reads with MiXCR, one entry per CDR3 protein. The data contain about 39,000 distinct CDR3 sequences, 10% of them singletons. This clonotype was counted at least ten times. The antigen is not known. Overall study results and limits: Certain motif variants had earlier appeared in reactive arthritis synovial fluid and blood. Disease-linked clones were found to be CD8+ and relatively rare in peripheral blood.

This chain links TRBV11-2 with TRBJ2-7, with 12 bases matching TRBD2. This clonotype was obtained from a male donor with ankylosing spondylitis or in good health (not recorded which). Sequenced material: blood, either unsorted or a sorted T cell fraction (not recorded which). Written as DNA, the CDR3 is TGTGCCAGCAGCTCAGACGTACTAGCGGGAGGTTTCTACGAGCAGTACTTC. Translation gives CASSSDVLAGGFYEQYF.